These 13 T cell receptor beta chains originate from one sample sequenced in a study of T cell responses to AZD1222 COVID-19 vaccine. Here immunoSEQ multiplex PCR was the method, and the copy in TCRdb shows in-frame clones only, minus some. The data hold 150,000 or so clones, with about 88% observed a single time. The specimen comprised peripheral blood, sampled on day 0 of AZD1222 vaccination. These receptors came from an adult in good health.

V gene TRBV28 combines with J gene TRBJ1-5, with D possibly being TRBD1 (6 bases). CDR1 and CDR2 (germline): MDHEN, SYDVKM. The CDR3 is 14 amino acids. Trimming pared 6 bases from V and 0 bases from J, leaving 9 bases between. The CDR3 sequence is CASRKQGSNQPQHF. CDR3 nucleotides: TGTGCCAGCAGGAAACAGGGTAGCAATCAGCCCCAGCATTTT.

This chain joins TRBV6-5 and TRBJ1-3, with TRBD1 matching over 10 bases. The CDR3 runs to 16 residues. Unmatched junction bases numbered 5, after V lost 2 bases and J lost 4 bases. Germline loops: CDR1 MNHEY, CDR2 SVGAGI. CDR3 nucleotides: TGTGCCAGCAGTTACCGGCGACAGGGGGCAGGAAACACCATATATTTT. Residues: CASSYRRQGAGNTIYF.

The chain couples TRBV4-1 to TRBJ2-2; no reliable D call. Germline V lookup: CDR1 MGHRA, CDR2 YSYEKL. This CDR3 is built from 15 residues. V was clipped by 0 bases and J by 4 bases, with 9 bases between them. In nucleotides, the CDR3 is TGCGCCAGCAGCCAAGATCCAGCCATCACCGGGGAGCTGTTTTTT. It codes for CASSQDPAITGELFF.

V usage is TRBV7-3 and J usage is TRBJ1-3; no clear D. This CDR3 is built from 13 residues. Trimming stripped 2 bases from V and 3 bases from J, with 5 bases between. Per germline, CDR1 SGHTA and CDR2 FQGTGA. The CDR3 sequence: CASSLGGGNTIYF. CDR3 DNA sequence: TGTGCCAGCAGCTTAGGAGGTGGAAACACCATATATTTT.

V gene TRBV18 combines with J gene TRBJ2-7, with D unclear. The length of the CDR3 is 15 residues. Germline V gene sequence: CDR1 KGHSH, CDR2 LQKENI. V lost 3 bases, J lost 3 bases, and 15 bases lay in between. The CDR3 coding sequence is TGTGCCAGCTCACCTATAGTCCGAGACGGCTACGAGCAGTACTTC. Its protein product is CASSPIVRDGYEQYF.

This clone was observed a handful of times. The chain recombines TRBV7-2 with TRBJ1-1; D is unresolved. The CDR3 is 14 residues long. Germline loops: CDR1 SGHTA, CDR2 FQGNSA. V was cut by 5 bases and J by 2 bases, with 12 bases left in between. The CDR3 region has the DNA TGTGCCAGCAGCCCTGACTGGGTTAACACTGAAGCTTTCTTT. Encoded protein: CASSPDWVNTEAFF.

This chain uses TRBV6-5 with TRBJ1-1; D might be TRBD1 (5 bases). The length of the CDR3 is 15 residues. V lost 3 bases and J 3 bases, leaving 14 bases between the germline ends. CDR1 is MNHEY and CDR2 is SVGAGI in the germline V gene. The CDR3 DNA follows: TGTGCCAGCAGTTATCGGGACTGGCGGGACACTGAAGCTTTCTTT. It is translated as CASSYRDWRDTEAFF.

V usage is TRBV19 and J usage is TRBJ1-5, with 8 bases that match TRBD1. The junction had 3 bases not matched to a gene; V was cut back by 4 bases and J by 7 bases. This CDR3 region has 13 residues. The germline CDR1 and CDR2 sequences are LNHDA and SQIVND (reference sequence). As DNA, the CDR3 is TGTGCCAGTAGTAGTGACAGGGGACAGCCCCAGCATTTT. Translation gives CASSSDRGQPQHF.

In this sample, this clone turned up a few times. The V and J genes are TRBV6-5 and TRBJ1-1; no clear D gene. From germline, CDR1 is MNHEY and CDR2 SVGAGI. V was cut by 2 bases and J by 1 base, with 11 bases left in between. CDR3 size: 15 residues. DNA for the CDR3: TGTGCCAGCAGTTACGCCGGAAAGAGGAACACTGAAGCTTTCTTT. This encodes CASSYAGKRNTEAFF.

This chain connects TRBV30 to TRBJ1-4; D not certain. The CDR3 length is 12 residues. Germline V gives CDR1 GTSNPN, CDR2 SVGIG (reference sequence). V lost 2 bases and J lost 13, with 14 bases in between. The CDR3 loop reads CAWSLRGFPLFF. The CDR3 coding sequence is TGTGCCTGGAGTCTGCGGGGTTTCCCACTGTTTTTT.

The V gene is TRBV6-2 or TRBV6-3, the J gene TRBJ2-7, with a possible D match to TRBD2 (6 bases). The length of the CDR3 is 14 residues. Germline CDR1 is MNHEY and CDR2 is SVGEGT. Trimming removed 5 bases from V and 3 bases from J, with 14 bases in between. The CDR3 is CASSPSLGGYEQYF. As DNA, the CDR3 is TGTGCCAGCAGTCCCAGTCTCGGGGGCTACGAGCAGTACTTC.

V gene TRBV27 combines with J gene TRBJ2-3; D tentatively reads TRBD1 or TRBD2 (6 bases each). CDR1 is MNHEY, CDR2 SMNVEV, per germline (reference sequence). The V end was cut by 3 bases, the J end by 0 bases, with 10 bases between. CDR3 length: 15 residues. The DNA of the CDR3 is TGTGCCAGCAGTTTCGGGGGCCTTAGCACAGATACGCAGTATTTT. Its protein product is CASSFGGLSTDTQYF.

The chain links TRBV6-5 to TRBJ2-3; D uncertain. Deletions cut 2 bases from V and 0 bases from J, with 6 bases between. The CDR3 sequence is 14 residues long. CDR1 and CDR2 (germline): MNHEY, SVGAGI. The CDR3 DNA reads as TGTGCCAGCAGTTACCATCCTAGCACAGATACGCAGTATTTT. Translation gives CASSYHPSTDTQYF.